This T cell receptor (beta chain) was found in a study of blood T cell repertoires in COVID-19. Study information: Italy, Spain and the United States were the sources of the convalescent and acute COVID-19 samples.

As originally analysed: Estimated nucleated cell counts came from reference gene primer amplification. Sequencing was performed with immunoSEQ multiplex PCR; in TCRdb, only in-frame clones are kept and a portion is missing. V and J calls and clone size are given by that table; D and trimming were obtained from the DNA. The sample carries over 200,000 clones, about 87% recorded once. The V gene lost 2 bases and the J gene lost 5 bases, with 7 bases spanning the gap. This CDR3 contains 12 residues. Germline V lookup: CDR1 SGHTA, CDR2 FQGNSA. Input material: peripheral blood. This clonotype was sampled from a man under 40 with COVID-19, enrolled during active disease. V and J are TRBV7-2 and TRBJ2-7, with D possibly TRBD2 on 6 matching bases. CDR3 region: CASSLWGDEQYF. The CDR3, as DNA: TGTGCCAGCAGCTTATGGGGGGACGAGCAGTACTTC.